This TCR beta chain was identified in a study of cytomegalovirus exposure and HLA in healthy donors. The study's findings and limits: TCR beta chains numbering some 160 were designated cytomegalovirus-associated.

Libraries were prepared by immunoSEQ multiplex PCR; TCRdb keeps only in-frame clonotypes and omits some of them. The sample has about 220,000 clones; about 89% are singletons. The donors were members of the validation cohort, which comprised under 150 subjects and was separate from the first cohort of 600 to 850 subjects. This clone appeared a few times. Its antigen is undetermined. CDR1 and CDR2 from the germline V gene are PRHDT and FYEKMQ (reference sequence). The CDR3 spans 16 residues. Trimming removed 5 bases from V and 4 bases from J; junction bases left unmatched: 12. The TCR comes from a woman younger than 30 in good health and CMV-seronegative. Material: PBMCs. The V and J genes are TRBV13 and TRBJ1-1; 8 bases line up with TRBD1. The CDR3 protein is CASSRVRGLGSTEAFF. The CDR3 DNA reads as TGTGCCAGCAGCCGCGTCAGGGGGCTAGGTAGCACTGAAGCTTTCTTT.